These T cell receptor beta chains were read from a single sample in a study of CD8+CD57+ T cells in acquired aplastic anemia. TCRdb reanalysed the reads using MiXCR and keeps one entry per CDR3 protein. This sample has 35,000 to 45,000 distinct CDR3 sequences, with about 65% found just once. Sequenced material: sorted CD4+, CD8+, or CD8+CD57+ T cells (not recorded which) from PBMCs. Receptors originate from a human donor in good health, serving as a control. The CDR3 runs from the conserved cysteine through the conserved F or W. The order of the fields is D gene, clone size, J gene, V gene, CDR3 DNA, CDR3 protein. A D gene is named only where the DNA matches it firmly. Clone size is stated in some rows and not others, as once, few, many or a class when expanded.

d_gene: -; abundance: few; j_gene: TRBJ1-2; v_gene: TRBV19; CDR3nt: TGTGCCAGTAGTATGCCTTCACAGTATGGCTACACCTTC; CDR3aa: CASSMPSQYGYTF
d_gene: -; abundance: -; j_gene: TRBJ2-7; v_gene: TRBV7-9; CDR3nt: TGTGCCAGCAGCTTAGTGGGGCCAGGCTACGAGCAGTACTTC; CDR3aa: CASSLVGPGYEQYF
d_gene: -; abundance: -; j_gene: TRBJ2-3; v_gene: TRBV19; CDR3nt: TGTGCCACGAATATAGGGACTAGCACAGATACGCAGTATTTT; CDR3aa: CATNIGTSTDTQYF
d_gene: -; abundance: medium-sized; j_gene: TRBJ2-2; v_gene: TRBV24-1; CDR3nt: TGTGCCACCAGTGGGGGGGAGACCGGGGAGCTGTTTTTT; CDR3aa: CATSGGETGELFF
d_gene: TRBD1; abundance: -; j_gene: TRBJ2-7; v_gene: TRBV12-3/TRBV12-4; CDR3nt: TGTGCCAGCAGTTTTGACAGGGAGTCCTACGAGCAGTACTTC; CDR3aa: CASSFDRESYEQYF
d_gene: -; abundance: -; j_gene: TRBJ2-7; v_gene: TRBV25-1; CDR3nt: TGTGCCAGCAGTGAATCCCACTCCCCCCACGAGCAGTACTTC; CDR3aa: CASSESHSPHEQYF
d_gene: TRBD2; abundance: -; j_gene: TRBJ2-7; v_gene: TRBV19; CDR3nt: TGTGCCAGCAGTTATCGAGCGGGAGGGCCCTACGAGCAGTACTTC; CDR3aa: CASSYRAGGPYEQYF
d_gene: TRBD2; abundance: -; j_gene: TRBJ2-1; v_gene: TRBV9; CDR3nt: TGTGCCAGCAGCGTAGCACTAGCGGGCTCCTACAATGAGCAGTTCTTC; CDR3aa: CASSVALAGSYNEQFF
d_gene: -; abundance: many; j_gene: TRBJ2-6; v_gene: TRBV7-6; CDR3nt: TGTGCCAGCAGCTTAGATGGGAGCTCTGGGGCCAACGTCCTGACTTTC; CDR3aa: CASSLDGSSGANVLTF
d_gene: -; abundance: -; j_gene: TRBJ1-6; v_gene: TRBV19; CDR3nt: TGTGCCAGTAGTCCAGTAACAGGGTCCCCCCTCCACTTT; CDR3aa: CASSPVTGSPLHF
d_gene: TRBD1; abundance: -; j_gene: TRBJ2-7; v_gene: TRBV4-3; CDR3nt: TGCGCCAGCAGCCTCCGGACAGGGCCGCACGAGCAGTACTTC; CDR3aa: CASSLRTGPHEQYF
d_gene: -; abundance: many; j_gene: TRBJ1-5; v_gene: TRBV4-1; CDR3nt: TGCGCCAGCAGCCAAGATGCGGGTTCGTTAAATCAGCCCCAGCATTTT; CDR3aa: CASSQDAGSLNQPQHF
d_gene: -; abundance: many; j_gene: TRBJ1-5; v_gene: TRBV4-1; CDR3nt: TGCGCCAGCAGCCCGGCCGGGGGGAGCAATCAGCCCCAGCATTTT; CDR3aa: CASSPAGGSNQPQHF
d_gene: -; abundance: once; j_gene: TRBJ1-6; v_gene: TRBV7-2; CDR3nt: TGTGCCAGCAGCTTAGAGAAGGCTTCACCCCTCCACTTT; CDR3aa: CASSLEKASPLHF
d_gene: -; abundance: -; j_gene: TRBJ2-7; v_gene: TRBV29-1; CDR3nt: TGCAGCGTACTCGGCGGGCAGGGTATGGACGAGCAGTACTTC; CDR3aa: CSVLGGQGMDEQYF
d_gene: TRBD2; abundance: -; j_gene: TRBJ2-2; v_gene: TRBV10-3; CDR3nt: TGTGCCATCAGTGAGGCGGGGGGCACCGGGGAGCTGTTTTTT; CDR3aa: CAISEAGGTGELFF
d_gene: -; abundance: -; j_gene: TRBJ2-3; v_gene: TRBV25-1; CDR3nt: TGTGCCAGCAGGAGGGGGACACTTGGAGATACGCAGTATTTT; CDR3aa: CASRRGTLGDTQYF
d_gene: -; abundance: -; j_gene: TRBJ1-5; v_gene: TRBV15; CDR3nt: TGTGCCACCTCCTCCCACGGGGACAATCAGCCCCAGCATTTT; CDR3aa: CATSSHGDNQPQHF
d_gene: -; abundance: -; j_gene: TRBJ1-1; v_gene: TRBV12-3/TRBV12-4; CDR3nt: TGTGCCAGCAGTCGTCAGGGTTACGACACTGAAGCTTTCTTT; CDR3aa: CASSRQGYDTEAFF
d_gene: TRBD1; abundance: -; j_gene: TRBJ1-2; v_gene: TRBV24-1; CDR3nt: TGTGCCACCAGTGATACCAAGGGGACAGGGGGCCCTCCGGAGAGCTACACCTTC; CDR3aa: CATSDTKGTGGPPESYTF
d_gene: -; abundance: -; j_gene: TRBJ2-2; v_gene: TRBV20-1; CDR3nt: TGCAGTGCCGCCGTTCCTCGGGGGATTGGGACCGGGGAGCTGTTTTTT; CDR3aa: CSAAVPRGIGTGELFF
d_gene: -; abundance: -; j_gene: TRBJ2-3; v_gene: TRBV29-1; CDR3nt: TGCAGCGTTGAAGTGGCAGATACGCAGTATTTT; CDR3aa: CSVEVADTQYF
d_gene: -; abundance: -; j_gene: TRBJ2-3; v_gene: TRBV2; CDR3nt: TGTGCCAGCAGTGGGGGCCTAACGGATACGCAGTATTTT; CDR3aa: CASSGGLTDTQYF
d_gene: TRBD1; abundance: many; j_gene: TRBJ2-7; v_gene: TRBV27; CDR3nt: TGTGCCAGCAGTTTATCGACAGGGCTTTACTACGAGCAGTACTTC; CDR3aa: CASSLSTGLYYEQYF
d_gene: TRBD1; abundance: once; j_gene: TRBJ2-5; v_gene: TRBV2; CDR3nt: TGTGCCAGCTGCCGGGACAGACAAGAGACCCAGTACTTC; CDR3aa: CASCRDRQETQYF
d_gene: -; abundance: -; j_gene: TRBJ2-1; v_gene: TRBV7-6; CDR3nt: TGTGCCAGCAGCTTAGATCGCGTCACAAGCTCCTACAATGAGCAGTTCTTC; CDR3aa: CASSLDRVTSSYNEQFF
d_gene: -; abundance: once; j_gene: TRBJ2-7; v_gene: TRBV29-1; CDR3nt: TGCAGCGTTGTGGGTGGAGGGGAGCGTAACTACGAGCAGTACTTC; CDR3aa: CSVVGGGERNYEQYF
d_gene: -; abundance: -; j_gene: TRBJ2-3; v_gene: TRBV7-3; CDR3nt: TGTGCCAGCAGCTTAATGAGCACAGATACGCAGTATTTT; CDR3aa: CASSLMSTDTQYF
d_gene: -; abundance: -; j_gene: TRBJ1-2; v_gene: TRBV25-1; CDR3nt: TGTGCCAGCAGTGAACAGGAGCGCTACACCTTC; CDR3aa: CASSEQERYTF
d_gene: -; abundance: once; j_gene: TRBJ1-2; v_gene: TRBV7-8; CDR3nt: TGTGCTGCAGGCTCCTATAACTATGGCTACACCTTC; CDR3aa: CAAGSYNYGYTF
d_gene: TRBD1; abundance: once; j_gene: TRBJ2-7; v_gene: TRBV15; CDR3nt: TGTGCCACCAGCAGCCTCTCGGGACAGGGGCTCGACGAGCAGTACTTC; CDR3aa: CATSSLSGQGLDEQYF
d_gene: -; abundance: many; j_gene: TRBJ2-1; v_gene: TRBV7-7; CDR3nt: TGTGCTAGCAGCCTTGGTGGTTTTGGGGATGAGCAGTCCTTC; CDR3aa: CASSLGGFGDEQSF
d_gene: -; abundance: -; j_gene: TRBJ1-3; v_gene: TRBV19; CDR3nt: TGTGCCAGTAGTATGTCCAGCGCCTCTGGAAACACCATATATTTT; CDR3aa: CASSMSSASGNTIYF
d_gene: TRBD1; abundance: once; j_gene: TRBJ1-6; v_gene: TRBV9; CDR3nt: TGTGCCAGCAGCGTAGGAGATGGGACAGGGGGTTCACCCCTCCACTTT; CDR3aa: CASSVGDGTGGSPLHF
d_gene: -; abundance: -; j_gene: TRBJ2-3; v_gene: TRBV25-1; CDR3nt: TGTGCCAGCAGTGAAGGGGTGGCGGGGAGGCTCACAGATACGCAGTATTTT; CDR3aa: CASSEGVAGRLTDTQYF
d_gene: TRBD2; abundance: -; j_gene: TRBJ2-7; v_gene: TRBV4-1; CDR3nt: TGCGCCAGCAGCCAAACTAGCGGGAACTACGAGCAGTACTTC; CDR3aa: CASSQTSGNYEQYF
d_gene: -; abundance: -; j_gene: TRBJ1-2; v_gene: TRBV7-8; CDR3nt: TGTGCCAGCAGCTCGGCCCCGGGACGAAACTATGGCTACACCTTC; CDR3aa: CASSSAPGRNYGYTF
d_gene: -; abundance: -; j_gene: TRBJ1-1; v_gene: TRBV29-1; CDR3nt: TGCAGCGTTGAAAAGGGGAACACTGAAGCTTTCTTT; CDR3aa: CSVEKGNTEAFF
d_gene: TRBD2; abundance: once; j_gene: TRBJ2-5; v_gene: TRBV7-9; CDR3nt: TGTGCCAGCAGCTCAAGGACTAGCGGGGCACGAGAGACCCAGTACTTC; CDR3aa: CASSSRTSGARETQYF
d_gene: -; abundance: -; j_gene: TRBJ1-2; v_gene: TRBV19; CDR3nt: TGTGCCAGCAGCGGGGGCCTGGGGGGCGCCAACTATGGCTACACCTTC; CDR3aa: CASSGGLGGANYGYTF
d_gene: TRBD1; abundance: -; j_gene: TRBJ2-7; v_gene: TRBV5-1; CDR3nt: TGCGCCAGCAGTGGGACAGGGGGCAGCTCCTATAATCCACCCCTCCACTTC; CDR3aa: CASSGTGGSSYNPPLHF
d_gene: -; abundance: once; j_gene: TRBJ2-7; v_gene: TRBV20-1; CDR3nt: TGCAGTGCTAGAGCAGGGCCCGAGCAGTACTTC; CDR3aa: CSARAGPEQYF